Below, 8 T cell receptor beta chains from the same sample are listed, as sequenced in a study of T cells in Graves' hyperthyroidism and ophthalmopathy. RNA transcripts were the template for amplifying TCR beta CDR3 regions. With the HTBI primer set, the TCR CDR3 went through a first round of RT-PCR. TCRdb re-called the multiplex PCR reads with MiXCR, one entry per CDR3 protein. Of some 620,000 distinct CDR3 sequences in the sample, under 20% are singletons; the top ten hold around 4%. Input material: blood. The receptor source for this set is a woman aged 30 to 39 with Graves' hyperthyroidism.

This sequence joins TRBV28 and TRBJ1-2; the D gene is possibly TRBD1 (5 bases). The CDR3 extends over 15 amino acids. V lost 1 base, J lost 5 bases, and 14 bases lay in between. From germline, CDR1 is MDHEN and CDR2 SYDVKM. The CDR3 spells CASSLSQPGAYGYTF. The CDR3 nucleotides are TGTGCCAGCAGTTTATCACAACCTGGGGCTTATGGCTACACCTTC.

This clonotype was seen ten or more times. The V and J genes are TRBV6-1 and TRBJ2-3; the D gene is possibly TRBD2 (5 bases). Per the germline V gene, CDR1 is MNHNS and CDR2 is SASEGT. This CDR3 spans 15 amino acids. V lost 1 base and J 2 bases, leaving 10 bases between the germline ends. CDR3 loop: CASSEDVGATDTQYF. CDR3 DNA sequence: TGTGCCAGCAGTGAAGATGTGGGAGCCACAGATACGCAGTATTTT.

This clonotype appeared a few times. The V and J genes are TRBV15 and TRBJ1-5; 8 bases agree with TRBD1. The ends lost 4 bases at V and 4 bases at J; junction bases unmatched: 3. CDR3 length: 14 residues. Germline-derived CDR1 and CDR2 are LNHNV and YYDKDF (reference sequence). The CDR3 loop is CATSTRGLNQPQHF. The CDR3 nucleotides read TGTGCCACCAGCACCAGGGGGCTTAATCAGCCCCAGCATTTT.

This clonotype was observed at least ten times. V and J are TRBV12-3 or TRBV12-4 and TRBJ1-6, with unresolved D. This CDR3 contains 14 residues. Trimming left V 2 bases short and J 8 bases short, with 10 bases between. The CDR3 sequence is CASSLRSRDSPLHF. The CDR3 nucleotides are TGTGCCAGCAGTTTAAGGTCAAGGGATTCACCCCTCCACTTT.

Ten or more counts support this clonotype. The chain has TRBV6-1 and TRBJ1-1; 7 positions agree with TRBD1. CDR1 MNHNS and CDR2 SASEGT come from the germline V gene. The V gene end was trimmed by 5 bases and the J gene end by 0 bases; junction bases not matched to a gene: 12. CDR3 length: 17 residues. The CDR3 loop is CASSYCGQEIMNTEAFF. The CDR3 DNA reads as TGTGCCAGCAGTTATTGCGGACAGGAGATTATGAACACTGAAGCTTTCTTT.

This clonotype was seen at least ten times. V gene TRBV12-3 or TRBV12-4 combines with J gene TRBJ2-5; no firm D call. The CDR3 covers 14 residues. V dropped 3 bases and J dropped 2 bases, with 10 bases sitting between them. This CDR3 is CASSFQTEQETQYF. DNA of the CDR3: TGTGCCAGCAGTTTTCAGACTGAACAAGAGACCCAGTACTTC.

The table lists this clonotype with many counts. The rearrangement joins TRBV28 to TRBJ1-2; 7 bases line up with TRBD1. In germline, CDR1 is MDHEN, CDR2 SYDVKM. After removal of 10 bases from V and 4 bases from J, the junction contained 6 bases not matched to a gene. The length of the CDR3 is 12 residues. The CDR3 here is CATGQTSYGYTF. CDR3 coding DNA: TGTGCCACGGGACAGACCAGCTATGGCTACACCTTC.

There are many counts of this clonotype. A read error is possible here, since a much larger clone lies one base away. The rearrangement joins TRBV6-5 to TRBJ1-1, with D uncertain. Germline CDR1 MNHEY, CDR2 SVGAGI. The germline V and J ends were trimmed by 2 bases and 4 bases, with 5 bases remaining between them. This CDR3 has 12 amino acids. This CDR3 is CASSYGSTEAFF. CDR3 in DNA: TGTGCCAGCAGTTACGGGAGCACTGAAGCTTTCTTT.